Each of the 8 T cell receptor beta chains below was sequenced from the same sample in a study of identical twins. TCRdb fed the 5' RACE reads into MiXCR, producing one record per CDR3 protein. The data hold 200,000 to 250,000 distinct CDR3 sequences, with approximately 8.3% observed a single time. The same sample was also used in a study of yellow fever vaccine responses in identical twins.

What was sequenced was memory (CD45RO+) T cells sorted from blood. These receptor sequences come from a woman aged 18-29 years in good health.

V usage is TRBV6-4 and J usage is TRBJ2-5; 7 bases fit TRBD1. V lost 10 bases to trimming and J lost 3 bases; unmatched junction nucleotides: 14. The CDR3 is 15 amino acids. Per germline, CDR1 MRHNA and CDR2 SNTAGT. CDR3 region: CAIQKWDSAKETQYF. The CDR3 bases are TGTGCCATACAAAAGTGGGACAGCGCTAAAGAGACCCAGTACTTC.

This chain joins TRBV9 and TRBJ2-5; 8 positions agree with TRBD2. The CDR3 spans 16 residues. From germline, CDR1 is SGDLS and CDR2 YYNGEE. J gave up 4 bases and V 0 bases, and 8 bases lay outside the gene matches. CDR3 bases: TGTGCCAGCAGCGTAGGAGCGGGAGCTGTGCGAGAGACCCAGTACTTC. Amino acid sequence: CASSVGAGAVRETQYF.

The J gene is TRBJ1-5, the V gene TRBV5-1; no firm D call. In germline, CDR1 is SGHRS, CDR2 YFSETQ. The CDR3 totals 14 residues. V was trimmed by 0 bases and J by 5 bases, leaving 9 bases between them. CDR3 protein: CASSLDSHDQPQHF. As DNA, the CDR3 is TGCGCCAGCAGCTTGGACTCACACGATCAGCCCCAGCATTTT.

This chain uses TRBV5-4 with TRBJ2-3; 7 bases agree with TRBD2. Trimming at V came to 4 bases and at J to 2 bases, leaving 13 bases not matched to a gene. There are 17 residues in the CDR3. CDR1 and CDR2 (germline): SGHNT, YYREEE (reference sequence). CDR3 in amino acids: CASSRGVLALNTDTQYF. The CDR3 DNA follows: TGTGCCAGCAGCCGGGGGGTTTTGGCGCTTAACACAGATACGCAGTATTTT. The whole variable domain, filled in from reference TRBV5-4 and TRBJ2-3, reads ETGVTQSPTHLIKTRGQQVTLRCSSQSGHNTVSWYQQALGQGPQFIFQYYREEENGRGNFPPRFSGLQFPNYSSELNVNALELDDSALYLCASSRGVLALNTDTQYFGPGTRLTVL.

This clonotype has a handful of counts. J is TRBJ1-3 and V is TRBV20-1; D call uncertain. From germline, CDR1 is DFQATT and CDR2 SNEGSKA (reference sequence). The CDR3 totals 15 residues. With 0 bases removed from V and 0 bases from J, the gap between germline ends came to 9 bases. The CDR3 DNA is TGCAGTGCTAGAGATCTGAAGGTCTCTGGAAACACCATATATTTT. Protein sequence: CSARDLKVSGNTIYF.

The chain carries TRBV5-6 and TRBJ1-2; D may be TRBD1 (5 bases). This CDR3 has 14 amino acids. Looked up from germline, CDR1 is SGHDT and CDR2 is YYEEEE. V shed 4 bases and J shed 4 bases, with 14 bases lying between them. For the CDR3, the DNA is TGTGCCAGCAGCCGAAGGGACCACTTCTATGGCTACACCTTC. Translated: CASSRRDHFYGYTF.

Only a few counts were recorded for this clonotype. The V call is TRBV20-1, the J call TRBJ2-7; 7 nucleotides align to TRBD2. The CDR3 runs 14 residues. Looked up from germline, CDR1 is DFQATT and CDR2 is SNEGSKA (reference sequence). J was trimmed by 2 bases and V by 3 bases; bases with no gene match: 7. The DNA for the CDR3 is TGCAGTGCTAGTTCTAGCGGCAAGACCTACGAGCAGTACTTC. It encodes CSASSSGKTYEQYF.

This clonotype was seen more than once but under ten times. J is TRBJ1-2 and V is TRBV29-1; TRBD1 agrees at 8 bases. The CDR3 runs 11 residues. The junction had 4 bases not matched to a gene; V was cut back by 7 bases and J by 6 bases. In germline, CDR1 is SQVTM, CDR2 ANQGSEA. The CDR3 region has the DNA TGCAGCGGGGGGACAGGTGATGGCTACACCTTC. Translation gives CSGGTGDGYTF.